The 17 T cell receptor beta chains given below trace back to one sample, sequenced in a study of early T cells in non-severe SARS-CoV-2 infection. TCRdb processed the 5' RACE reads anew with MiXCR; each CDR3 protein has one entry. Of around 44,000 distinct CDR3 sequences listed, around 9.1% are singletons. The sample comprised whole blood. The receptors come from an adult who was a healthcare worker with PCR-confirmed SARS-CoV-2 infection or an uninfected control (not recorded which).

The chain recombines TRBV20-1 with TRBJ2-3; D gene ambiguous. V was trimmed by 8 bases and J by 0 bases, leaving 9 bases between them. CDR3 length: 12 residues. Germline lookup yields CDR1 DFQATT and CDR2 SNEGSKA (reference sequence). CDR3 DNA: TGCAGTTCTACAGCCAGCACAGATACGCAGTATTTT. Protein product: CSSTASTDTQYF.

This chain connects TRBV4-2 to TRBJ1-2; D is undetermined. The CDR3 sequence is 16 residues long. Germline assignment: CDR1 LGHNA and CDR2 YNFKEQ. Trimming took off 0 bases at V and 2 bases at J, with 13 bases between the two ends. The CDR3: CASSQDRTETNYGYTF. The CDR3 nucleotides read TGTGCCAGCAGCCAAGACAGGACTGAAACGAACTATGGCTACACCTTC.

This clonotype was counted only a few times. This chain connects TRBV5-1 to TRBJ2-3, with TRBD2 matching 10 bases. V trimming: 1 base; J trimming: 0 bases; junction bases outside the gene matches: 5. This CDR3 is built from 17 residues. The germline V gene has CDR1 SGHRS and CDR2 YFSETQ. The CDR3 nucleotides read TGCGCCAGCAGCTTGCGAGCGGGAGGGCCGAGCACAGATACGCAGTATTTT. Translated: CASSLRAGGPSTDTQYF.

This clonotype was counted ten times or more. CDR3 sequence reads: CASSLDGLALTGELFF. As DNA, the CDR3 is TGTGCCAGCAGCTTAGATGGACTAGCCCTCACCGGGGAGCTGTTTTTT. The V gene is TRBV7-2, the J gene TRBJ2-2; 8 positions agree with TRBD2. Germline lookup yields CDR1 SGHTA and CDR2 FQGNSA. The CDR3 runs to 16 residues. Trimming cost V 1 base and J 4 bases; bases outside gene matches: 5.

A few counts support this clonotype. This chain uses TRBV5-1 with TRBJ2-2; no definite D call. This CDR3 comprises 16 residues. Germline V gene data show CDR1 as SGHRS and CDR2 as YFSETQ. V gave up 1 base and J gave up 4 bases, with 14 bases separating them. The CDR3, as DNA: TGCGCCAGCAGCTTGACCCTCCAGTGGGGCACCGGGGAGCTGTTTTTT. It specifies CASSLTLQWGTGELFF. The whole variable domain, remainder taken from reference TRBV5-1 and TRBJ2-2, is KAGVTQTPRYLIKTRGQQVTLSCSPISGHRSVSWYQQTPGQGLQFLFEYFSETQRNKGNFPGRFSGRQFSNSRSEMNVSTLELGDSALYLCASSLTLQWGTGELFFGEGSRLTVL.

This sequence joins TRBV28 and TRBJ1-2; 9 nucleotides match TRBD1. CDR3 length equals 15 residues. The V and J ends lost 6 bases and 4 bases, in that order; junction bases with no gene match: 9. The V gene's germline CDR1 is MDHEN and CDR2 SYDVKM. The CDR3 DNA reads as TGTGCCAGCAGGTTCTCGGACAGGGGCGCCTATGGCTACACCTTC. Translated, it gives CASRFSDRGAYGYTF.

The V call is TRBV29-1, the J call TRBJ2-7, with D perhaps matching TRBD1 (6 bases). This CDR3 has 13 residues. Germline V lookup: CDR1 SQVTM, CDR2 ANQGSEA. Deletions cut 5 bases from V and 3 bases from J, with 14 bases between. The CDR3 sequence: CSVSRTEDYEQYF. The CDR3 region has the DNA TGCAGCGTTTCCAGGACAGAAGACTACGAGCAGTACTTC.

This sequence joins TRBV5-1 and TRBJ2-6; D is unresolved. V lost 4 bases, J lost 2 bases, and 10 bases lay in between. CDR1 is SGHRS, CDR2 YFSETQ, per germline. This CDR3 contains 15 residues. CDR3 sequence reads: CASSLTEPGANVLTF. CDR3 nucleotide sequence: TGCGCCAGCAGCCTAACGGAACCTGGGGCCAACGTCCTGACTTTC.

The CDR3 region has the DNA TGTGCCAGCAGTGATAGCCCAGGGAACACTGAAGCTTTCTTT. The encoded protein is CASSDSPGNTEAFF. The V call is TRBV2, the J call TRBJ1-1, with D unresolved. The germline gives CDR1 SNHLY, CDR2 FYNNEI. V was cut by 3 bases and J by 1 base, with 9 bases left in between. The CDR3 has 14 residues.

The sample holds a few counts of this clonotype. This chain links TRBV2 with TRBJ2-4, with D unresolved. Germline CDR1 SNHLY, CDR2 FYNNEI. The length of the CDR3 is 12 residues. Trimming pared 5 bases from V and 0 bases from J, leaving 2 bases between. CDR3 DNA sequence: TGTGCCAGCAGTTTAGCCAAAAACATTCAGTACTTC. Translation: CASSLAKNIQYF.

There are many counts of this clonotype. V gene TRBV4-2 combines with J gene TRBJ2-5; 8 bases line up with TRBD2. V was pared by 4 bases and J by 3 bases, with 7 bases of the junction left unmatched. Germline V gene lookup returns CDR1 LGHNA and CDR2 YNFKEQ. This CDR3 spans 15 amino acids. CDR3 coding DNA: TGTGCCAGCAGCCGGGATTTGCGGGAGGAAGAGACCCAGTACTTC. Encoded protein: CASSRDLREEETQYF.

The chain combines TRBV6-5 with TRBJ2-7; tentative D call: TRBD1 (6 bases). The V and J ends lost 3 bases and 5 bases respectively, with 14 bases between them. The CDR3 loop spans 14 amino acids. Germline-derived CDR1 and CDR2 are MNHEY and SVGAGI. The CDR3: CASSYGQGSDEQYF. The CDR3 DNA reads TGTGCCAGCAGTTATGGGCAGGGGTCGGACGAGCAGTACTTC.

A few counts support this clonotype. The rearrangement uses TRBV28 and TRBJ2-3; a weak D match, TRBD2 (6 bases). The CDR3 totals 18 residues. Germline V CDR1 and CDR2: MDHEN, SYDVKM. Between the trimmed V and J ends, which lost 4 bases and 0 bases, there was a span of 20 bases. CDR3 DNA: TGTGCCAGCAGTTCCCCTTCGAGTAGCGGCCTTAGCACAGATACGCAGTATTTT. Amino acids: CASSSPSSSGLSTDTQYF.

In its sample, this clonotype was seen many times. The CDR3 spells CASSYRTSAGANVLTF. The CDR3, as DNA: TGTGCCAGCAGTTACCGCACTAGTGCCGGGGCCAACGTCCTGACTTTC. The rearrangement uses TRBV12-3 or TRBV12-4 and TRBJ2-6, with D perhaps matching TRBD2 (5 bases). The CDR3 length is 16 residues. V lost 4 bases, J lost 4 bases, and 14 bases lay in between.

For the CDR3, the DNA is TGTGCCAGCTCACCACGGGCAGGGGAAGGAAACACCATATATTTT. The encoded protein is CASSPRAGEGNTIYF. The chain employs TRBV18 and TRBJ1-3; possibly TRBD1 for D (6 bases). Germline CDR1 KGHSH, CDR2 LQKENI. This CDR3 comprises 15 residues. The V and J ends lost 1 base and 4 bases respectively, with 11 bases between them.

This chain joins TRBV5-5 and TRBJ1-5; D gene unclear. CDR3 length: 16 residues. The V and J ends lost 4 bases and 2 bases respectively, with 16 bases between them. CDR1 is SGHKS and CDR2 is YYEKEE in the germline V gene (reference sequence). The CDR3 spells CASSAPPDGGNQPQHF. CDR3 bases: TGTGCCAGCAGCGCCCCACCGGACGGGGGCAATCAGCCCCAGCATTTT.

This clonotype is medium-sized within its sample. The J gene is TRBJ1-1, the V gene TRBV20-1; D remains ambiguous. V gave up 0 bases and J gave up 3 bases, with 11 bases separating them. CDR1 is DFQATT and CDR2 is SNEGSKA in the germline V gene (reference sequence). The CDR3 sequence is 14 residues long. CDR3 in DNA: TGCAGTGCTAGAGAAGGGCCAGGACACACTGAAGCTTTCTTT. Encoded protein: CSAREGPGHTEAFF.